The entry that follows covers one T cell receptor (beta chain) sequence. Its target is not known. Trimming cost V 5 bases and J 10 bases; bases outside gene matches: 17. In germline, CDR1 is GTSNPN, CDR2 SVGIG (reference sequence). This CDR3 is built from 17 residues. The sample comes from a study of CD8+CD57+ T cells in acquired aplastic anemia. Overall study results and limits: Roughly 27 sequences, all CD8+ CDR3, were shared between patients and controls.

Using genomic DNA as the template, TCR beta VDJ and CDR3 profiling was carried out. TCRdb itself ran the reads through MiXCR, one entry per CDR3 protein. In the table there are some 200,000 distinct CDR3 sequences, approximately 35% of which are singletons. Sequenced input: sorted CD4+, CD8+, or CD8+CD57+ T cells (not recorded which) from PBMCs. The chain combines TRBV30 with TRBJ2-3, with TRBD2 matching 14 bases. The clonotype originates from a human donor in good health, serving as a control. The chain's CDR3 is CAWVITGGLAGDWPQYF. CDR3 coding DNA: TGTGCCTGGGTTATAACGGGGGGACTAGCGGGGGATTGGCCGCAGTATTTT.